Below are 17 T cell receptor beta chains sequenced from a single sample in a study of T cells in women clearing cervical HPV infection. Using immunoSEQ multiplex PCR, the repertoire was profiled, and TCRdb retains in-frame clones only, with some absent. This listing includes roughly 30,000 clones. Material for sequencing was blood buffy coat. These receptors were obtained from a woman between 18 and 69 years old with a cervical HPV16 infection that either progressed to CIN3+ or cleared (not recorded which).

Comments on this clone: The missing CDR3 end, 3 residues past where the read stops, is filled in from the germline J gene. V usage is TRBV2 and J usage is TRBJ2-2; D uncertain. Trimming removed 4 bases from V and 6 bases from J, with 9 bases in between. There are 13 residues in the CDR3. Germline V gene sequence: CDR1 SNHLY, CDR2 FYNNEI. The covered CDR3 bases are TGTGCCAGCAGTGGGGCATTCTCCGGGGAG. Amino acid sequence: CASSGAFSGE. The whole CDR3 is CASSGAFSGELFF.

CDR3 sequence reads: CASSRERGDGYTF. CDR3 DNA, as far as it was read: TGTGCCAGCAGCCGGGAAAGGGGAGATGGC. The chain couples TRBV7-9 to TRBJ1-2; tentative D call: TRBD1 (5 bases). The read halts 3 residues ahead of the CDR3 end, with the missing end drawn from the germline J gene. CDR1 SEHNR and CDR2 FQNEAQ come from the germline V gene (reference sequence). CDR3 length: 13 residues. Trimming removed 5 bases from V and 6 bases from J, with 13 bases in between.

Worth noting for this clone: The CDR3 goes on 3 residues after the read ends, and that part is filled in from the germline J gene. The chain carries TRBV5-1 and TRBJ2-3, with TRBD2 matching 9 bases. The CDR3 totals 14 residues. CDR1 and CDR2 (germline): SGHRS, YFSETQ. With V trimmed by 5 bases and J by 6 bases, 7 bases remained unmatched. The part of the CDR3 DNA that was read is TGCGCCAGCAGGCGGCGGGGGGGCCCCGATACG. This gives the protein CASRRRGGPDT. The CDR3, in full, reads CASRRRGGPDTQYF.

For this clone: The read ends 3 residues early relative to the CDR3; the germline J gene fills the gap. The chain uses TRBV12-3 or TRBV12-4 and TRBJ1-1, with D possibly TRBD1 on 5 matching bases. The V and J ends lost 5 bases and 2 bases respectively, with 15 bases between them. This CDR3 contains 15 residues. The DNA read from the CDR3 is TGTGCCAGCAGTATAATGAGGGGCACCAACACTGAA. Translation: CASSIMRGTNTE. The whole CDR3 is CASSIMRGTNTEAFF.

As to this clone: The read gets to within 3 residues of the CDR3 end, and the germline J gene fills in the rest. The chain links TRBV5-5 to TRBJ1-1; 10 bases agree with TRBD1. Looked up from germline, CDR1 is SGHKS and CDR2 is YYEKEE (reference sequence). With V trimmed by 5 bases and J by 4 bases, 5 bases remained unmatched. The CDR3 loop spans 14 amino acids. Partial CDR3 DNA: TGTGCCAGCAGAGGACAGGGGGTGATCACTGAA. Amino acid sequence: CASRGQGVITE. The whole CDR3 region reads CASRGQGVITEAFF.

As for this clone: One junction end disagrees with the germline gene, perhaps due to a read error. Read sequence stops 3 residues before the CDR3 end, and the germline J gene provides the missing end. Other nucleotide sequences in the sample specify the same CDR3. The V gene is TRBV30, the J gene TRBJ1-3; 8 nucleotides agree with TRBD1. From germline, CDR1 is GTSNPN and CDR2 SVGIG (reference sequence). The CDR3 extends over 17 amino acids. Incomplete CDR3 DNA: TGTGCCTGGAGTAAAAGGACAGGGTGGAACTCTGGAAACACA. It specifies CAWSKRTGWNSGNT. The full CDR3 protein reads CAWSKRTGWNSGNTIYF.

As regards this clone: The sequence runs out 3 residues before the end of the CDR3; the remainder is reconstructed from the germline J gene. V gene TRBV18 combines with J gene TRBJ2-3; TRBD2 aligns across 13 bases. This CDR3 comprises 16 residues. The ends lost 3 bases at V and 1 base at J; junction bases unmatched: 1. Per the germline V gene, CDR1 is KGHSH and CDR2 is LQKENI. CDR3 DNA, as far as it was read: TGTGCCAGCTCACCTGGGACTAGCGGGGGCACAGATACG. Its translation is CASSPGTSGGTDT. The full-length CDR3 reads as CASSPGTSGGTDTQYF.

Notes on this clone: The missing CDR3 end, 3 residues past where the read stops, is filled in from the germline J gene. The rearrangement links TRBV4-2 to TRBJ1-4, with 9 bases matching TRBD1. The V segment lost 3 bases and the J segment 7 bases; nucleotides outside the gene matches: 6. Germline V gene lookup returns CDR1 LGHNA and CDR2 YNFKEQ. CDR3 length: 15 amino acids. The CDR3 region is CASSQGDRDGEKLFF. CDR3 bases read: TGTGCCAGCAGCCAGGGGGACAGGGACGGTGAAAAA.

Comment on this clone: The CDR3 goes on 3 residues after the read ends, and that part is filled in from the germline J gene. This chain connects TRBV18 to TRBJ1-6, with a weak D call TRBD1 (5 bases). CDR1 is KGHSH, CDR2 LQKENI, per germline. This CDR3 spans 14 amino acids. Deletions cut 4 bases from V and 5 bases from J, with 9 bases between. The CDR3 DNA, read in part, is TGTGCCAGCTCACTACAGGTGAATAATTCACCC. This sequence encodes CASSLQVNNSP. The full CDR3 is CASSLQVNNSPLHF. The whole variable domain, remainder taken from reference TRBV18 and TRBJ1-6, is NAGVMQNPRHLVRRRGQEARLRCSPMKGHSHVYWYRQLPEEGLKFMVYLQKENIIDESGMPKERFSAEFPKEGPSILRIQQVVRGDSAAYFCASSLQVNNSPLHFGNGTRLTVT.

About this clone: The sequenced fragment ends 3 residues before the CDR3 boundary, so the rest is inferred from the germline J gene. The chain recombines TRBV29-1 with TRBJ2-2; D is possibly TRBD1 or TRBD2 (7 bases each). Germline lookup yields CDR1 SQVTM and CDR2 ANQGSEA. The CDR3 runs to 13 residues. This chain's CDR3 is CSVHDREGEKLFF. Incomplete CDR3 DNA: TGCAGCGTTCATGACAGGGAGGGAGAAAAG.

This clone ranks as medium-sized in terms of frequency. Read data end 3 residues before the CDR3 end; the end is taken from the germline J gene. The rearrangement links TRBV29-1 to TRBJ2-3; TRBD2 matches 7 bases. The CDR3 is 16 amino acids. Looked up from germline, CDR1 is SQVTM and CDR2 is ANQGSEA. Trimming at V came to 0 bases and at J to 0 bases, leaving 6 bases not matched to a gene. The part of the CDR3 DNA that was read is TGCAGCGTTGAAGATCCCAGCGGGGCTAGCACAGATACG. This encodes CSVEDPSGASTDT. The CDR3 reads in full as CSVEDPSGASTDTQYF.

To note about this clone: Read coverage stops 3 residues before the CDR3 terminus; the germline J gene supplies the remainder. The gene calls are TRBV29-1 and TRBJ1-2, with 10 bases that match TRBD1. In germline, CDR1 is SQVTM, CDR2 ANQGSEA. The CDR3 is 13 amino acids. V lost 4 bases and J lost 6; bases outside the gene matches: 5. CDR3 DNA, as far as it was read: TGCAGCGTTGGGGGGGGGACAGGGGATGGC. Translating gives CSVGGGTGDG. The complete CDR3 protein is CSVGGGTGDGYTF.

Remarks on this clone: With the read ending 3 residues before the CDR3 end, the germline J gene is used to fill in that end. This chain connects TRBV5-1 to TRBJ1-1; D is perhaps TRBD1 (5 bases). The V gene lost 1 base and the J gene lost 4 bases, with 8 bases spanning the gap. Per germline, CDR1 SGHRS and CDR2 YFSETQ. CDR3 length: 13 amino acids. The CDR3 protein is CASSLRGVTEAFF. The part of the CDR3 DNA that was read is TGCGCCAGCAGCTTGCGGGGGGTCACTGAA.

Worth noting for this clone: The read is 3 residues too short to cover the CDR3 end, so that end is filled in from the germline J gene. The chain is built from TRBV20-1 and TRBJ2-1; TRBD2 matches at 7 bases. CDR1 DFQATT and CDR2 SNEGSKA come from the germline V gene (reference sequence). The CDR3 length is 18 residues. Trimming cost V 1 base and J 6 bases; bases outside gene matches: 18. CDR3 DNA (partial): TGCAGTGCTAGAGCGTTTAGAAGTTTGGGCTCTAGCGGCAATGAG. Protein sequence: CSARAFRSLGSSGNE. The complete CDR3 reads CSARAFRSLGSSGNEQFF.

A remark on this clone: From the germline J gene comes the end of the CDR3, since the read stops 3 residues before it. The chain links TRBV6-2 or TRBV6-3 to TRBJ1-2; a weak D match, TRBD1 (5 bases). Germline V gene sequence: CDR1 MNHEY, CDR2 SVGEGT. CDR3 length: 15 amino acids. The CDR3 is CASSWTGVAGTAYTF. CDR3 DNA, as far as it was read: TGTGCCAGCAGCTGGACGGGGGTAGCGGGGACGGCC.

Turning to this clone: The CDR3 end lies 3 residues beyond the end of the read and is filled in from the germline J gene. The chain joins TRBV7-7 to TRBJ2-3, with 9 bases matching TRBD1. CDR1 is SSHAT and CDR2 is FNYEAQ in the germline V gene (reference sequence). The CDR3 is 18 amino acids. The part of the CDR3 DNA that was read is TGTGCCAGCAGCTTAGTCATCTCGGGACAGGGAGAGAATCAGCCG. Translating gives CASSLVISGQGENQP. The whole CDR3 reads CASSLVISGQGENQPQYF.

For this clone: The sequenced fragment ends 3 residues before the CDR3 boundary, so the rest is inferred from the germline J gene. V and J are TRBV7-9 and TRBJ2-7; D is perhaps TRBD2 (7 bases). This CDR3 contains 14 residues. V shed 1 base and J shed 6 bases, with 13 bases lying between them. CDR1 is SEHNR, CDR2 FQNEAQ, per germline (reference sequence). The chain's CDR3 is CASSLDGGPSEQYF. The DNA read from the CDR3 is TGTGCCAGCAGCTTAGACGGGGGGCCTAGCGAG.